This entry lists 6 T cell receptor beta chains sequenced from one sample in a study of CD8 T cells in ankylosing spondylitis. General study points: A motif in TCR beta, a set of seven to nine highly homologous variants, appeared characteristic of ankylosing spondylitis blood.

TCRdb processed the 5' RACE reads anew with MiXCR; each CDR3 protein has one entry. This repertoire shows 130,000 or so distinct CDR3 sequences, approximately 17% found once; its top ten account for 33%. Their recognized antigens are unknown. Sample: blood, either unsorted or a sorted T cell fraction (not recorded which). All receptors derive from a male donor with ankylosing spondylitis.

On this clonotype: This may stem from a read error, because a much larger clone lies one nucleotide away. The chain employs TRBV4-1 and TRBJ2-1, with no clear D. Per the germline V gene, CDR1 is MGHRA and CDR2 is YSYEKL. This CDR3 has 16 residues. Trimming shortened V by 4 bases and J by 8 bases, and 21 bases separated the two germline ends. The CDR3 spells CASSPKELGPWHEQFF. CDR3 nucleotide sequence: TGCGCCAGCAGCCCAAAAGAATTAGGCCCTTGGCATGAGCAGTTCTTC.

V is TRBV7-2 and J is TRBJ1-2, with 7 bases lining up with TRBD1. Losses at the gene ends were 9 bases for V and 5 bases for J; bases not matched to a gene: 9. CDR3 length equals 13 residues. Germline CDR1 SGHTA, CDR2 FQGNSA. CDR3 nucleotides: TGTGCCAGAGCCGGGACAGACTCTTATGGCTACACCTTC. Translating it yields CARAGTDSYGYTF.

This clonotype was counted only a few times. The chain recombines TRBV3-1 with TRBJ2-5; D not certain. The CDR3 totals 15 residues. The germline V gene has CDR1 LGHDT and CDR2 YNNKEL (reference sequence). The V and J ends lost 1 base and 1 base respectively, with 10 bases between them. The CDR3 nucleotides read TGTGCCAGCAGCCAAGTTTGGTCATCCCAAGAGACCCAGTACTTC. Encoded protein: CASSQVWSSQETQYF.

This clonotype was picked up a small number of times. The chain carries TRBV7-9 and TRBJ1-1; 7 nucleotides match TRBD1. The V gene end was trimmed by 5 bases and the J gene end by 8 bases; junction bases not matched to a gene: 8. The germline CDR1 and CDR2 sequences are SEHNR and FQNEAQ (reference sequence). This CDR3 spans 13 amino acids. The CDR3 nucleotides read TGTGCCAGCAGCCCCTCAGGGGGGAGCGAAGCTTTCTTT. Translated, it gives CASSPSGGSEAFF.

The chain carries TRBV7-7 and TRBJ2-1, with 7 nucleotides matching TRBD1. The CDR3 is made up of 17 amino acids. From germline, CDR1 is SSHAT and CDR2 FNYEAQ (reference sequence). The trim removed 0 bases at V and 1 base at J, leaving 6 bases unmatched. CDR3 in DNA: TGTGCCAGCAGCTTAGCCATACAGGGGACATCCTACAATGAGCAGTTCTTC. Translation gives CASSLAIQGTSYNEQFF.

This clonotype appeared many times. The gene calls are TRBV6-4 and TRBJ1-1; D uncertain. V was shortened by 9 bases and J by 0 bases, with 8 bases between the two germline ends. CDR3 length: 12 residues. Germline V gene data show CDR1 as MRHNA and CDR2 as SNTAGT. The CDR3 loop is CASGEVNTEAFF. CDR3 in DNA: TGTGCCAGTGGGGAAGTGAACACTGAAGCTTTCTTT.